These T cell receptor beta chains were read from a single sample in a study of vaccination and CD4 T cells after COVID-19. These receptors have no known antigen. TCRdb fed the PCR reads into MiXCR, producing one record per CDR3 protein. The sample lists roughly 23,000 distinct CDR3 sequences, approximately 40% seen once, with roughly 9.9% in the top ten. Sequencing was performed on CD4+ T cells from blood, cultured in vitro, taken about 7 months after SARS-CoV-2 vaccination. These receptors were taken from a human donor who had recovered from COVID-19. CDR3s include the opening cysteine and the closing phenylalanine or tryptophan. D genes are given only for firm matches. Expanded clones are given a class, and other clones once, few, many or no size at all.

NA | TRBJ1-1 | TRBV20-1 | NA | CSASAPSTGRTEAFF | TGCAGTGCCTCCGCCCCATCCACAGGGCGCACTGAAGCTTTCTTT
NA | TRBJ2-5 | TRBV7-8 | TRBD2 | CASSLARLAGQETQYF | TGTGCCAGCAGCCTCGCTAGACTAGCGGGACAAGAGACCCAGTACTTC
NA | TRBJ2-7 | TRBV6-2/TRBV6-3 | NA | CASSYGTDSYEQYF | TGTGCCAGCAGTTACGGGACTGACTCCTACGAGCAGTACTTC
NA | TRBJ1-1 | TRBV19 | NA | CASSIYEGAEAFF | TGTGCCAGTAGTATTTATGAGGGGGCTGAAGCTTTCTTT
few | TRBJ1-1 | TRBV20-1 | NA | CSAREQANTEAFF | TGCAGTGCTAGAGAACAGGCCAACACTGAAGCTTTCTTT
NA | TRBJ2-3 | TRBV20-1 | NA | CSASSLGGVDTQYF | TGCAGTGCTAGCAGCCTCGGGGGCGTGGATACGCAGTATTTT
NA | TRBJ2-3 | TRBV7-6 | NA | CASSQYQDTQYF | TGTGCCAGCAGCCAGTATCAAGATACGCAGTATTTT
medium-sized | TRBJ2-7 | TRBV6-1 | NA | CASHELGGTYEQYF | TGTGCCAGCCATGAATTGGGGGGTACCTACGAGCAGTACTTC
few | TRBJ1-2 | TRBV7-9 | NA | CASSLGQSPNYGYTF | TGTGCCAGCAGCCTAGGACAGTCCCCTAACTATGGCTACACCTTC
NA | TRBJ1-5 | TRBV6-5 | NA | CASSYDANQPQHF | TGTGCCAGCAGTTACGACGCAAATCAGCCCCAGCATTTT
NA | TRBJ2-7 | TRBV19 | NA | CASSSWTDTYEQYF | TGTGCCAGTAGTTCCTGGACCGATACCTACGAGCAGTACTTC
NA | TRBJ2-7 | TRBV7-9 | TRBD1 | CASSSTRNPGQGSLEQYF | TGTGCCAGCAGTTCCACGCGTAATCCGGGACAGGGGTCTCTCGAGCAGTACTTC
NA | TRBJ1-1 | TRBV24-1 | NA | CATSDSGDTEAFF | TGTGCCACCAGTGATTCAGGGGACACTGAAGCTTTCTTT
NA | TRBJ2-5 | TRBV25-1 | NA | CASSESLYQETQYF | TGTGCCAGCAGTGAGTCCTTGTACCAAGAGACCCAGTACTTC
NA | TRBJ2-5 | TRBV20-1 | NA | CSAVGRSGETQYF | TGCAGTGCAGTCGGGAGAAGCGGAGAGACCCAGTACTTC
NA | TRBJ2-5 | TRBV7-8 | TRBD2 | CASSFSGMGETQYF | TGTGCCAGCAGCTTTAGCGGGATGGGGGAGACCCAGTACTTC
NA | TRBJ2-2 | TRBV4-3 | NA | CASSQGSHGELFF | TGCGCCAGCAGCCAAGGGTCCCACGGGGAGCTGTTTTTT
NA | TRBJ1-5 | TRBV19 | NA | CASSIVRMGPRSQHF | TGTGCCAGTAGTATAGTGAGGATGGGTCCTCGCTCCCAGCATTTT
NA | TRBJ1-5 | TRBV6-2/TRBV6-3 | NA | CASSNVGGPNQPQHF | TGTGCCAGCAGTAACGTGGGGGGGCCCAATCAGCCCCAGCATTTT
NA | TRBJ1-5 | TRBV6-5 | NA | CASSYVRAGYYQPQHF | TGTGCCAGCAGTTACGTTAGGGCAGGGTATTATCAGCCCCAGCATTTT
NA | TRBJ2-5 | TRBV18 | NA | CASSPNGAAQETQYF | TGTGCCAGCTCACCAAACGGGGCGGCACAAGAGACCCAGTACTTC
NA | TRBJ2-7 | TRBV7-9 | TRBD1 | CASSSDRAFLGYEQYF | TGTGCCAGCAGCTCGGACAGGGCCTTTTTAGGCTACGAGCAGTACTTC
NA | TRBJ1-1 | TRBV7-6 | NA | CASSATGITEAFF | TGTGCCAGCAGCGCGACAGGTATTACTGAAGCTTTCTTT
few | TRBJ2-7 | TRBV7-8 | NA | CASSLSLVRTGSREQYF | TGTGCCAGCAGCTTGAGTCTCGTGCGTACGGGATCGAGGGAGCAGTACTTC
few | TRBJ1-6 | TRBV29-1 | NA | CTVRASYNSPLHF | TGCACCGTTAGGGCTTCATATAATTCACCCCTCCACTTT
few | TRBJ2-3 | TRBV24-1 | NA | CATSRPETVGLTDTQYF | TGTGCCACCAGCAGACCCGAGACGGTCGGACTCACAGATACGCAGTATTTT
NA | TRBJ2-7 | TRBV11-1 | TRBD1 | CASSSDRGYEQYF | TGTGCCAGCAGCTCAGACAGGGGCTACGAGCAGTACTTC
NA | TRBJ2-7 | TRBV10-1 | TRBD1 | CATLTGVYEQYF | TGCGCCACCCTGACAGGGGTCTACGAGCAGTACTTC